A selection of T cell receptor beta chains follows, all from one sample in a study of blood T cell repertoires in COVID-19. Using immunoSEQ multiplex PCR, the repertoire was profiled, and TCRdb retains in-frame clones only, with some absent. Here the sample spans a few hundred thousand clones, around 85% being singletons. Material: peripheral blood. These receptors originate from a human donor in a cohort sampled during active COVID-19. Each CDR3 is given with its conserved first and last residue. D genes are given only for firm matches. The size field is filled for only some rows; it gives once, few, many or a size class.

V gene	clone size	J gene	D gene	CDR3 protein	CDR3 DNA
TRBV28	NA	TRBJ2-1	NA	CASNSLKAFVDEQFF	TGTGCCAGCAACTCACTCAAAGCGTTCGTGGATGAGCAGTTCTTC
TRBV18	once	TRBJ2-2	TRBD1	CASSPADRGPNTGELFF	TGTGCCAGCTCACCAGCAGACAGGGGGCCGAACACCGGGGAGCTGTTTTTT
TRBV27	NA	TRBJ1-2	TRBD1	CASSPRTGEGYTF	TGTGCCAGCAGTCCGCGGACAGGGGAAGGCTACACCTTC
TRBV2	NA	TRBJ2-6	NA	CASRAGSGANVLTF	TGTGCCAGCAGAGCAGGGTCCGGGGCCAACGTCCTGACTTTC
TRBV19	NA	TRBJ2-7	NA	CASSQDSPYEQYF	TGTGCCAGTAGCCAGGACAGTCCCTACGAGCAGTACTTC
TRBV9	NA	TRBJ2-6	NA	CASSVGGRSSGANVLTF	TGTGCCAGCAGCGTAGGAGGAAGGAGCTCTGGGGCCAACGTCCTGACTTTC
TRBV27	NA	TRBJ2-1	TRBD2	CATKAGGSYNEQFF	TGTGCCACCAAGGCGGGGGGGTCCTACAATGAGCAGTTCTTC
TRBV9	NA	TRBJ2-3	NA	CASSVGTASTDTQYF	TGTGCCAGCAGCGTAGGGACAGCTAGCACAGATACGCAGTATTTT
TRBV9	NA	TRBJ2-7	NA	CASSVGGYGVEQYF	TGTGCCAGCAGCGTAGGAGGCTACGGGGTCGAGCAGTACTTC
TRBV7-2	many	TRBJ2-6	NA	CASSLGPSGANVLTF	TGTGCCAGCAGCTTAGGTCCTTCTGGGGCCAACGTCCTGACTTTC
TRBV19	NA	TRBJ1-3	TRBD1	CASSSGTGKRNTIYF	TGTGCCAGTAGTAGCGGGACAGGGAAACGAAACACCATATATTTT
TRBV10-1	NA	TRBJ1-4	NA	CASSESHGEKLFF	TGCGCCAGCAGTGAGTCGCACGGTGAAAAACTGTTTTTT
TRBV30	NA	TRBJ1-1	TRBD1	CAWRRTGVGYTEAFF	TGTGCCTGGAGGAGGACAGGGGTCGGGTACACTGAAGCTTTCTTT
TRBV7-9	NA	TRBJ2-1	TRBD1	CASSPWTGASNEQFF	TGTGCCAGCAGCCCCTGGACAGGGGCCAGTAATGAGCAGTTCTTC
TRBV5-3	once	TRBJ2-7	NA	CARSPRTDHLVRHYEQYF	TGTGCCAGAAGCCCGAGGACTGATCACTTAGTTAGGCACTACGAGCAGTACTTC
TRBV28	NA	TRBJ2-3	NA	CASSPKFGGDTDTQYF	TGTGCCAGCAGCCCGAAGTTCGGCGGAGACACAGATACGCAGTATTTT
TRBV19	few	TRBJ1-3	NA	CASTEVRVAGNTIYF	TGTGCCAGTACCGAGGTCCGGGTCGCTGGAAACACCATATATTTT